The 14 T cell receptor beta chains given below trace back to one sample, sequenced in a study of early stage breast cancer tumors. Sequenced by immunoSEQ multiplex PCR; TCRdb stores in-frame clones only, minus some. The sample has 12,000 to 15,000 clones; approximately 88% are singletons. Input material: normal breast tissue next to the tumor. The receptors here all came from a person aged 25-39 years with breast cancer.

The rearrangement joins TRBV7-8 to TRBJ2-7; TRBD2 agrees at 14 bases. V lost 2 bases and J lost 6; bases outside the gene matches: 6. The length of the CDR3 is 16 residues. Germline V gene data show CDR1 as SGHVS and CDR2 as FQNEAQ. DNA for the CDR3: TGTGCCAGCAGCTTACCCGGGACTAGCGGGAGTCGCGAGCAGTACTTC. This gives the protein CASSLPGTSGSREQYF. Drawing the rest from reference TRBV7-8 and TRBJ2-7, the complete variable domain is GAGVSQSPRYKVAKRGQDVALRCDPISGHVSLFWYQQALGQGPEFLTYFQNEAQLDKSGLPSDRFFAERPEGSVSTLKIQRTQQEDSAVYLCASSLPGTSGSREQYFGPGTRLTVT.

The chain is built from TRBV6-4 and TRBJ2-3; D is ambiguous. The V end was cut by 3 bases, the J end by 4 bases, with 11 bases between. There are 14 residues in the CDR3. The germline V gene encodes CDR1 MRHNA and CDR2 SNTAGT. For the CDR3, the DNA is TGTGCCAGCAGTGAGGGCGTCGAGTCAGATACGCAGTATTTT. Its protein product is CASSEGVESDTQYF.

This chain joins TRBV7-2 and TRBJ1-3, with 10 bases matching TRBD1. The CDR3 extends over 16 amino acids. V dropped 5 bases and J dropped 0; count of bases not matched to a gene: 4. Germline CDR1 SGHTA, CDR2 FQGNSA. CDR3 amino acids: CASSPRTGGSGNTIYF. CDR3 sequence (DNA): TGTGCCAGCAGCCCACGGACAGGGGGCTCTGGAAACACCATATATTTT.

V is TRBV6-1 and J is TRBJ1-1; 7 bases match TRBD1. V trimming: 2 bases; J trimming: 5 bases; junction bases outside the gene matches: 17. This CDR3 has 18 residues. Per germline, CDR1 MNHNS and CDR2 SASEGT. This chain's CDR3 is CASSEIPGKQGRATEAFF. The CDR3 DNA is TGTGCCAGCAGTGAAATTCCCGGCAAACAGGGGAGGGCGACTGAAGCTTTCTTT.

The rearrangement joins TRBV27 to TRBJ2-7, with no clear D. V was shortened by 2 bases and J by 2 bases, with 7 bases between the two germline ends. Germline CDR1 MNHEY, CDR2 SMNVEV (reference sequence). The CDR3 is made up of 13 amino acids. The CDR3 sequence: CASSLASTYEQYF. The CDR3 DNA reads TGTGCCAGCAGTTTAGCCTCCACCTACGAGCAGTACTTC.

This chain connects TRBV7-2 to TRBJ1-2; 10 nucleotides align to TRBD1. This CDR3 spans 17 amino acids. The germline CDR1 and CDR2 sequences are SGHTA and FQGNSA. Trimming removed 1 base from V and 4 bases from J; junction bases left unmatched: 9. The CDR3 region has the DNA TGTGCCAGCAGCTTAGTTTTGGTGACAGGGGGCACCTATGGCTACACCTTC. It yields the protein CASSLVLVTGGTYGYTF.

The gene calls are TRBV6-5 and TRBJ1-2; D is possibly TRBD1 (5 bases). CDR1 MNHEY and CDR2 SVGAGI come from the germline V gene. The CDR3 has 13 residues. V shed 4 bases and J shed 2 bases, with 8 bases lying between them. For the CDR3, the DNA is TGTGCCAGCAGTTCCCCAGGGAACTATGGCTACACCTTC. Encoded protein: CASSSPGNYGYTF.

The J gene is TRBJ2-6, the V gene TRBV19; D unresolved. Germline loops: CDR1 LNHDA, CDR2 SQIVND (reference sequence). The CDR3 is 17 amino acids. V dropped 3 bases and J dropped 0 bases, with 12 bases sitting between them. CDR3 region: CASSINRIRSGANVLTF. CDR3 nucleotides: TGTGCCAGTAGTATTAACCGTATTCGCTCTGGGGCCAACGTCCTGACTTTC.

The chain uses TRBV10-3 and TRBJ2-7, with 8 bases matching TRBD1. Germline V CDR1 and CDR2: ENHRY, SYGVKD. With V trimmed by 3 bases and J by 2 bases, 18 bases remained unmatched. The CDR3 is 19 amino acids. The CDR3 sequence is CAISDFGRGPTSSAYEQYF. The CDR3 coding sequence is TGTGCCATCAGTGACTTCGGCAGGGGGCCAACATCTTCCGCCTACGAGCAGTACTTC.

This clone is labeled as medium-sized. V is TRBV5-1 and J is TRBJ1-1; D ambiguous. Between the trimmed V and J ends, which lost 10 bases and 2 bases, there was a span of 12 bases. The germline CDR1 and CDR2 sequences are SGHRS and YFSETQ. The CDR3 loop spans 12 amino acids. The CDR3 protein is CASFRDNTEAFF. DNA for the CDR3: TGCGCCTCCTTCCGAGATAACACTGAAGCTTTCTTT.

J is TRBJ2-2 and V is TRBV27, with 12 bases that match TRBD1. The CDR3 covers 15 residues. Germline-derived CDR1 and CDR2 are MNHEY and SMNVEV (reference sequence). After removal of 6 bases from V and 9 bases from J, the junction contained 8 bases not matched to a gene. Here the CDR3 DNA reads TGTGCCAGCAGCCCAGGGACAGGGGGCGGCCGGGAGCTGTTTTTT. Its protein is CASSPGTGGGRELFF.

This clone was observed a handful of times. V and J are TRBV27 and TRBJ2-7; TRBD1 is a possible D gene (5 bases). CDR1 and CDR2 (germline): MNHEY, SMNVEV (reference sequence). Trimming cost V 3 bases and J 2 bases, with 17 bases left between them. CDR3 length: 16 residues. CDR3 sequence (DNA): TGTGCCAGCAGTTTTGGTGGGCCAAGGGGTACCTACGAGCAGTACTTC. It specifies CASSFGGPRGTYEQYF.

This rearrangement joins TRBV11-3 to TRBJ2-1, with 13 bases identical to TRBD2. Trimming cost V 5 bases and J 9 bases; bases outside gene matches: 10. This CDR3 has 16 amino acids. Germline V gene data show CDR1 as SGHNT and CDR2 as YENEEA. The CDR3 protein is CASSLGLAGAAGEQFF. As DNA, the CDR3 is TGTGCCAGCAGCCTCGGACTAGCGGGAGCCGCGGGTGAGCAGTTCTTC. The full variable domain, with the rest looked up from reference TRBV11-3 and TRBJ2-1, is EAGVVQSPRYKIIEKKQPVAFWCNPISGHNTLYWYLQNLGQGPELLIRYENEEAVDDSQLPKDRFSAERLKGVDSTLKIQPAELGDSAVYLCASSLGLAGAAGEQFFGPGTRLTVL.

This chain connects TRBV7-6 to TRBJ2-7; 9 positions agree with TRBD2. With 5 bases clipped from V and 6 bases from J, the junction kept 11 bases outside the gene matches. Germline CDR1 reads SGHVS; CDR2 reads FNYEAQ. The length of the CDR3 is 15 residues. CDR3 DNA sequence: TGTGCCAGCAGCCAACCGGGGGGACTAGCAATCGAGCAGTACTTC. Its translation: CASSQPGGLAIEQYF.